This TCR beta chain was sequenced for a study of T cells in Graves' hyperthyroidism and ophthalmopathy. The CDR3 is 12 residues long. Germline CDR1 is SNHLY and CDR2 is FYNNEI. The ends were cut back, 10 bases at V and 5 bases at J, with 13 bases in the middle. Researchers took RNA transcripts and amplified the TCR beta CDR3 regions from them. Carried out on the TCR CDR3, a first-round RT-PCR used the HTBI primer set. In TCRdb, the multiplex PCR reads were re-called with MiXCR into one record per CDR3 protein. The repertoire holds some 720,000 distinct CDR3 sequences, with 16% as singletons. J is TRBJ2-3 and V is TRBV2; D gene ambiguous. Sequencing was carried out using blood. The clonotype comes from a young man with Graves' hyperthyroidism. The CDR3 DNA sequence: TGTGCCATCACTCCTCAGGTAGATACGCAGTATTTT. Translation gives CAITPQVDTQYF. Variable domain in full (rest from reference TRBV2 and TRBJ2-3): EPEVTQTPSHQVTQMGQEVILRCVPISNHLYFYWYRQILGQKVEFLVSFYNNEISEKSEIFDDQFSVERPDGSNFTLKIRSTKLEDSAMYFCAITPQVDTQYFGPGTRLTVL.